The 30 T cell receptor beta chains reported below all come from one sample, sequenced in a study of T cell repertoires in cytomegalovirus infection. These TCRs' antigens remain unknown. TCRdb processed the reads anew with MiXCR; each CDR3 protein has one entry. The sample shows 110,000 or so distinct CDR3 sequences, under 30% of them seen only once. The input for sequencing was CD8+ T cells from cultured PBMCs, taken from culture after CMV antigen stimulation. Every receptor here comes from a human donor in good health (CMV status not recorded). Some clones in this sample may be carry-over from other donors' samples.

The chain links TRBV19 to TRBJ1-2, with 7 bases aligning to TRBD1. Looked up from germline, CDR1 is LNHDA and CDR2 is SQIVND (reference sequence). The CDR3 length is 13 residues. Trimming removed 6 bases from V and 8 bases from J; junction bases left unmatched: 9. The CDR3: CASRAGTVAGYTF. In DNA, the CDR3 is TGTGCCAGTAGAGCCGGGACAGTTGCCGGCTACACCTTC.

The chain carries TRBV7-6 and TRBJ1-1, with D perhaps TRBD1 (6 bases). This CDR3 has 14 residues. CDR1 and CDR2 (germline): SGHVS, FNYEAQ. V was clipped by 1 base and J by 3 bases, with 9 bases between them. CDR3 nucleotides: TGTGCCAGCAGCTTAGAAGGGGGTGACACTGAAGCTTTCTTT. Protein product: CASSLEGGDTEAFF.

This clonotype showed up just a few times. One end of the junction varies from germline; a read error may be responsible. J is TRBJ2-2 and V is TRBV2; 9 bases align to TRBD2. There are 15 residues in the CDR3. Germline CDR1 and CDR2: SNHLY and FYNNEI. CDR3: CASSGSGGNIGELFF. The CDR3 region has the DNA TGTGCCAGCAGTGGTAGCGGGGGTAACATCGGGGAGCTGTTTTTT.

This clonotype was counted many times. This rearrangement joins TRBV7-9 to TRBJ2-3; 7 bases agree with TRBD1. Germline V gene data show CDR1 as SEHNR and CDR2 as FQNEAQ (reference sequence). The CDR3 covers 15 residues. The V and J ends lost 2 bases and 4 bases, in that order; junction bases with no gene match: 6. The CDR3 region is CASSLLGQEADTQYF. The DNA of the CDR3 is TGTGCCAGCAGCTTATTAGGACAGGAGGCAGATACGCAGTATTTT.

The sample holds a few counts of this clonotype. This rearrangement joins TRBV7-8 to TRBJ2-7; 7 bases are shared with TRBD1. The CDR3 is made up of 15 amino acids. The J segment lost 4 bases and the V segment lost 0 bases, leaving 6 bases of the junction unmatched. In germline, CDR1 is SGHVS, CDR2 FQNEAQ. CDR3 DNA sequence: TGTGCCAGCAGCTTAGCGGGGGACAGTTGGTACGAGCAGTACTTC. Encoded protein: CASSLAGDSWYEQYF.

In DNA, the CDR3 is TGTGCCAGTAGTCCCACCACCGGAAACACCATATATTTT. It is translated as CASSPTTGNTIYF. V gene TRBV19 combines with J gene TRBJ1-3; no firm D call. The CDR3 totals 13 residues. V was shortened by 5 bases and J by 4 bases, with 9 bases between the two germline ends. CDR1 is LNHDA and CDR2 is SQIVND in the germline V gene (reference sequence).

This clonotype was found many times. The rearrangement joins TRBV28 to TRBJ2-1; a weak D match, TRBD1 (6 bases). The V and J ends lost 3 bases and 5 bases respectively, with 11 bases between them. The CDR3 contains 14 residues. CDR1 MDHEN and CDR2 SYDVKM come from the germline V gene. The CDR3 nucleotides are TGTGCCAGCAGTTTTTGGACAGACGACAATGAGCAGTTCTTC. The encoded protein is CASSFWTDDNEQFF.

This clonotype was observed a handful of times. For the CDR3, the DNA is TGTGCCAGCAGCTTAGGGTTAGCCGGACTAGTTTTCCACGAGCAGTACTTC. The encoded protein is CASSLGLAGLVFHEQYF. The rearrangement joins TRBV7-8 to TRBJ2-7; 7 nucleotides agree with TRBD2. V trimming: 1 base; J trimming: 5 bases; junction bases outside the gene matches: 14. Germline V gene sequence: CDR1 SGHVS, CDR2 FQNEAQ. The CDR3 sequence is 17 residues long.

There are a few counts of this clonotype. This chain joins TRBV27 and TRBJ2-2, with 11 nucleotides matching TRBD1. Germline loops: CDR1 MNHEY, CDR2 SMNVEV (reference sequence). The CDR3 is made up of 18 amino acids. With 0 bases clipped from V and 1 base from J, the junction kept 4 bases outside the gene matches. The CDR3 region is CASSLSGQGVGNTGELFF. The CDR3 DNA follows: TGTGCCAGCAGTTTATCGGGACAGGGGGTAGGGAACACCGGGGAGCTGTTTTTT.

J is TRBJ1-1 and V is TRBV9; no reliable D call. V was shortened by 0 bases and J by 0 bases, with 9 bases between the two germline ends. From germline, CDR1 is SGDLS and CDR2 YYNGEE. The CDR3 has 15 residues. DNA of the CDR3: TGTGCCAGCAGCGTAGATCGCTTCATGAACACTGAAGCTTTCTTT. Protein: CASSVDRFMNTEAFF.

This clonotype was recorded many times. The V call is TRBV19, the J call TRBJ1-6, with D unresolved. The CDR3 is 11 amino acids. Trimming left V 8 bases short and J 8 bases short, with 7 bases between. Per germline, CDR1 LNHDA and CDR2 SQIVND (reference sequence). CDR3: CASGPYSPLHF. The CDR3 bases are TGTGCCAGTGGGCCATATTCACCCCTCCACTTT.

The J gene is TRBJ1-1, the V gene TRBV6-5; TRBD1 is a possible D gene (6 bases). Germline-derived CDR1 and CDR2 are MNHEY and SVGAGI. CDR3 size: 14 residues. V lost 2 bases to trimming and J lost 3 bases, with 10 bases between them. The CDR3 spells CASSYGTRDTEAFF. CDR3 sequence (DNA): TGTGCCAGCAGTTACGGGACAAGGGACACTGAAGCTTTCTTT.

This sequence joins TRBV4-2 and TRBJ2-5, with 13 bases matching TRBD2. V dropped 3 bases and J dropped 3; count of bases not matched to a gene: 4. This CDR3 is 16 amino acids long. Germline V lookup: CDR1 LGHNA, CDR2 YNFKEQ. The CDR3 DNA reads TGTGCCAGCAGCCAGACCGGGACTAGCGGGGAAGAGACCCAGTACTTC. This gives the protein CASSQTGTSGEETQYF.

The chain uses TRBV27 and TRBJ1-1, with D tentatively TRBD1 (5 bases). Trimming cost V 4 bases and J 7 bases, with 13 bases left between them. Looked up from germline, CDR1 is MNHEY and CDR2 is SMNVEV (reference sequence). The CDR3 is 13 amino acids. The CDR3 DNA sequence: TGTGCCAGCAGTTACCAGGGTTTTGGTGAAGCTTTCTTT. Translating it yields CASSYQGFGEAFF.

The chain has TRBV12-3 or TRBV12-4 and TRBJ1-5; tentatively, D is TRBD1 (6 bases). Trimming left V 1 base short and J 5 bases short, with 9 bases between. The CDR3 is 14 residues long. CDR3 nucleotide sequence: TGTGCCAGCAGTTTAGAGACAGGACATCAGCCCCAGCATTTT. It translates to CASSLETGHQPQHF.

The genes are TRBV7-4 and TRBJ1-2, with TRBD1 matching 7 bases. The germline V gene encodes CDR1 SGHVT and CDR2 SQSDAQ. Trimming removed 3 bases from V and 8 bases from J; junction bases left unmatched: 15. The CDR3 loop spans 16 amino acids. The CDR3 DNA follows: TGTGCCAGCAGCTTTGATTCTACCACAGGGGTAGAAGGCTACACCTTC. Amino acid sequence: CASSFDSTTGVEGYTF.

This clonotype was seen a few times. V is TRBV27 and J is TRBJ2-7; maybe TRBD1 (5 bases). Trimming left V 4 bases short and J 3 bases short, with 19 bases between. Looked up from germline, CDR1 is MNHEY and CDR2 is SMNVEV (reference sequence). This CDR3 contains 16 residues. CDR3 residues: CASSSRAAALLYEQYF. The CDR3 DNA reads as TGTGCCAGCAGTTCCAGGGCGGCCGCCCTCCTCTACGAGCAGTACTTC.

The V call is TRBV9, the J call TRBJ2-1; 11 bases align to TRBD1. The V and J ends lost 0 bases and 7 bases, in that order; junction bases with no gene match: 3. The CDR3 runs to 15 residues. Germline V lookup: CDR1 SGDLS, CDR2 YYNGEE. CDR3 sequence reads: CASSVGGTGGNEQFF. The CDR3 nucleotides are TGTGCCAGCAGCGTAGGAGGGACAGGGGGGAATGAGCAGTTCTTC.

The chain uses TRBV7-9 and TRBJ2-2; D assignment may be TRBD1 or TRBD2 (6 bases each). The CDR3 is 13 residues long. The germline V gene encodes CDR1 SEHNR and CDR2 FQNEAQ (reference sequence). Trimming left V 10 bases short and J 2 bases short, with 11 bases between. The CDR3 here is CATGGPNTGELFF. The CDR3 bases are TGTGCCACCGGGGGCCCCAACACCGGGGAGCTGTTTTTT.

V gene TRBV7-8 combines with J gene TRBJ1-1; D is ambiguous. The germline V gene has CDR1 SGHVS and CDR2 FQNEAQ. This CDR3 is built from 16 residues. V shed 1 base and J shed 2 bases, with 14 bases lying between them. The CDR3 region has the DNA TGTGCCAGCAGCTTAGAGGGTCAGACACTTAACACTGAAGCTTTCTTT. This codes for CASSLEGQTLNTEAFF.

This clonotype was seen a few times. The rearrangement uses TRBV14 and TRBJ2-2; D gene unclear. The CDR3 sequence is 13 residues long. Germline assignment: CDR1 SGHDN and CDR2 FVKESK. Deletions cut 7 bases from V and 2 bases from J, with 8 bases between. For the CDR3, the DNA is TGTGCCAGCATCTCACCTAACACCGGGGAGCTGTTTTTT. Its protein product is CASISPNTGELFF.

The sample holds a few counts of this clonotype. The CDR3 DNA sequence: TGTGCCATCAGTGAACCGAAGTTTTCCTACGAGCAGTACTTC. Its translation: CAISEPKFSYEQYF. This chain links TRBV10-3 with TRBJ2-7; no firm D call. The germline V gene encodes CDR1 ENHRY and CDR2 SYGVKD. The CDR3 covers 14 residues. V shed 3 bases and J shed 1 base, with 10 bases lying between them.

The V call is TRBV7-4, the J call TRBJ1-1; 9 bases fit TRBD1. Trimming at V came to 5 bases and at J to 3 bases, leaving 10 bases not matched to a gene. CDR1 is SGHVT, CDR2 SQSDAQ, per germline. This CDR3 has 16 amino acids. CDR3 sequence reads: CASSTNRGQGDTEAFF. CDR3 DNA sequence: TGTGCCAGCAGCACGAACAGGGGGCAAGGGGACACTGAAGCTTTCTTT.

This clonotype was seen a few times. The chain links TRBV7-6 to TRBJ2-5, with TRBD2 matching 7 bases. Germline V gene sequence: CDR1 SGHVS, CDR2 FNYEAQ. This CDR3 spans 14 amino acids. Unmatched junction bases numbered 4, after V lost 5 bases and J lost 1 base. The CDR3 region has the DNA TGTGCCAGCAGCCATACGGGGGGCCAAGAGACCCAGTACTTC. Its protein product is CASSHTGGQETQYF.

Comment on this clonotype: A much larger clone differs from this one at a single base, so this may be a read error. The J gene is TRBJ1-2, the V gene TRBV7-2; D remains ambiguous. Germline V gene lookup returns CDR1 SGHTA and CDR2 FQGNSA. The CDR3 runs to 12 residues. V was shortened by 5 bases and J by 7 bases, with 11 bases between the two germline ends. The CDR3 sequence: CASSPGGSGYTF. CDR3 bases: TGTGCCAGCAGCCCGGGAGGAAGTGGCTACACCTTC.

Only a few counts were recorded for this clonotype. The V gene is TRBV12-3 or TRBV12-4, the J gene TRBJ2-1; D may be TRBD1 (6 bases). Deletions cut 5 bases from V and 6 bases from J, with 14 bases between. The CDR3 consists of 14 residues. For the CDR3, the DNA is TGTGCCAGCAGTGATATACAGGGATCCAATGAGCAGTTCTTC. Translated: CASSDIQGSNEQFF.

The CDR3 loop reads CASGIGVQPQHF. The CDR3 DNA sequence: TGTGCCAGCGGGATAGGGGTTCAGCCCCAGCATTTT. This chain links TRBV12-3 or TRBV12-4 with TRBJ1-5; tentative D call: TRBD1 (5 bases). This CDR3 comprises 12 residues. Deletions cut 8 bases from V and 6 bases from J, with 11 bases between.

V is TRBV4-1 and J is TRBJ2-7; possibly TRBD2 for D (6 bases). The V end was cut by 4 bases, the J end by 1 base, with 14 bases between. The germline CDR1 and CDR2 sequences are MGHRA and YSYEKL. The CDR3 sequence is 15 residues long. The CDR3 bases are TGCGCCAGCAGCCCCCCCGGGGGTTCGTCCTACGAGCAGTACTTC. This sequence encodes CASSPPGGSSYEQYF.

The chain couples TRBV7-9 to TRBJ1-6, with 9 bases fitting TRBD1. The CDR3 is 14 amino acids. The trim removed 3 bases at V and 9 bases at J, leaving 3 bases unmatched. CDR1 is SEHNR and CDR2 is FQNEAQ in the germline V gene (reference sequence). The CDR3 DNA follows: TGTGCCAGCAGCTTGGGACAGGGCAGTTCACCCCTCCACTTT. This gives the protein CASSLGQGSSPLHF.

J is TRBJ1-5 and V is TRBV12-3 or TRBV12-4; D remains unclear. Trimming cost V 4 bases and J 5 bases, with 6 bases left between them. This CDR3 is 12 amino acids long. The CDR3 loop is CASSYTDQPQHF. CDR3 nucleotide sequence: TGTGCCAGCAGTTACACCGATCAGCCCCAGCATTTT.